A selection of T cell receptor beta chains follows, all from one sample in a study of beta chain features in type 1 diabetes. Sequencing was performed with immunoSEQ multiplex PCR; in TCRdb, only in-frame clones are kept and a portion is missing. Here the sample spans 900,000 or so clones, roughly a sixth being singletons. The specimen was naive CD4+ T cells from blood. The receptors derive from a young woman in good health. CDR3s include the opening cysteine and the closing phenylalanine or tryptophan. Clone size appears in some rows only: once, few, many, or a class for an expanded clone.

V gene: TRBV5-6
clone size: few
CDR3 protein: CASSLGPDQYF

V gene: TRBV4-3
clone size: .
CDR3 protein: CASSQEGGGQGAYEQYF

V gene: TRBV5-4
clone size: .
CDR3 protein: CASSREAGSSYNEQFF

V gene: TRBV15
clone size: few
CDR3 protein: CATSAPPGLAGIGSYNEQFF

V gene: TRBV7-9
clone size: .
CDR3 protein: CASSLLGGLSTEAFF

V gene: TRBV7-9
clone size: .
CDR3 protein: CASKLASTDTQYF

V gene: TRBV7-2
clone size: .
CDR3 protein: CASSPTFRASQETQYF

V gene: TRBV28
clone size: few
CDR3 protein: CASSWVRLAKNIQYF

V gene: TRBV19
clone size: few
CDR3 protein: CASRGRQQTGELFF

V gene: TRBV11-2
clone size: .
CDR3 protein: CASSPGPDRAETQYF

V gene: TRBV6-5
clone size: .
CDR3 protein: CASKMGLVGEQYF

V gene: TRBV4-2
clone size: .
CDR3 protein: CASSQDRRGGTGDTQYF

V gene: TRBV28
clone size: once
CDR3 protein: CASSMRVREQYF

V gene: TRBV10-3
clone size: .
CDR3 protein: CAISESILLRSGYF

V gene: TRBV12-5
clone size: .
CDR3 protein: CASGVGTSGAGELFF

V gene: TRBV9
clone size: .
CDR3 protein: CASSAQRGLNTEAFF

V gene: TRBV6-6
clone size: few
CDR3 protein: CASSHRDAYGYTF

V gene: TRBV4-2
clone size: .
CDR3 protein: CASSQVPQSSWEKLFF

V gene: TRBV5-6
clone size: .
CDR3 protein: CASSFRQTYGYTF

V gene: TRBV20-1
clone size: .
CDR3 protein: CSAGTGHGYTF

V gene: TRBV7-8
clone size: few
CDR3 protein: CASSLVRLPDQETQYF

V gene: TRBV4-3
clone size: once
CDR3 protein: CASSQDSRAGYGYTF

V gene: TRBV15
clone size: few
CDR3 protein: CATSRVPWTGELFF

V gene: TRBV4-2
clone size: few
CDR3 protein: CASSQDLGSGTEAFF

V gene: TRBV6-5
clone size: .
CDR3 protein: CASSYSWVKNTEAFF

V gene: TRBV28
clone size: .
CDR3 protein: CASSLGTGVGKLFF

V gene: TRBV15
clone size: once
CDR3 protein: CATSRDVRAYTGELFF